A single sample is the source of the 7 T cell receptor beta chains below, sequenced in a study of patients and donors after allogeneic stem cell transplantation. TCRdb reprocessed the RT-PCR reads via MiXCR and lists one record per CDR3 protein. The repertoire includes about 100,000 distinct CDR3 sequences, about a third of them detected once, and more than 25% sits in the top ten. The specimen sequenced was blood, either unsorted or a sorted T cell fraction (not recorded which). These receptors came from a human donor who was either an allogeneic HSCT recipient or a stem cell or donor lymphocyte infusion donor (not recorded which). It is not recorded whose cells these are; they may come from a transplant donor.

This clonotype was seen a handful of times. The chain recombines TRBV29-1 with TRBJ2-1; tentative D call: TRBD2 (5 bases). The V gene lost 7 bases and the J gene lost 6 bases, with 10 bases spanning the gap. CDR1 and CDR2 from the germline V gene are SQVTM and ANQGSEA. The CDR3 extends over 11 amino acids. CDR3 nucleotides: TGCAGCGCTATCAGCGGCAATGAGCAGTTCTTC. This gives the protein CSAISGNEQFF.

This chain joins TRBV7-9 and TRBJ2-7; tentatively, D is TRBD1 (5 bases). The CDR3 is 15 residues long. Trimming shortened V by 0 bases and J by 7 bases, and 16 bases separated the two germline ends. Looked up from germline, CDR1 is SEHNR and CDR2 is FQNEAQ (reference sequence). This chain's CDR3 is CASSLALFRVEEQYF. The CDR3 DNA reads TGTGCCAGCAGCTTAGCGCTATTCAGGGTTGAAGAGCAGTACTTC.

This clonotype was seen just once. V is TRBV20-1 and J is TRBJ2-7, with D unclear. Trimming cost V 0 bases and J 6 bases, with 12 bases left between them. The CDR3 is 13 residues long. CDR1 is DFQATT and CDR2 is SNEGSKA in the germline V gene (reference sequence). CDR3 region: CSARDGYSFEQYF. CDR3 sequence (DNA): TGCAGTGCTAGAGATGGCTACAGCTTCGAGCAGTACTTC.

V gene TRBV18 combines with J gene TRBJ1-6; D ambiguous. The V gene lost 3 bases and the J gene lost 9 bases, with 9 bases spanning the gap. CDR1 KGHSH and CDR2 LQKENI come from the germline V gene. This CDR3 has 13 amino acids. The CDR3 loop reads CASSPLPASPLHF. The CDR3 bases are TGTGCCAGCTCACCCCTCCCGGCTTCACCCCTCCACTTT.

The rearrangement links TRBV19 to TRBJ2-7; a weak D match, TRBD1 (6 bases). Trimming removed 5 bases from V and 0 bases from J, with 14 bases in between. This CDR3 has 15 residues. Germline V lookup: CDR1 LNHDA, CDR2 SQIVND (reference sequence). DNA for the CDR3: TGTGCCAGTAGTTCCCCTGACAGGCCCTCCTACGAGCAGTACTTC. It yields the protein CASSSPDRPSYEQYF. Together with reference TRBV19 and TRBJ2-7, the CDR3 gives the full variable domain: DGGITQSPKYLFRKEGQNVTLSCEQNLNHDAMYWYRQDPGQGLRLIYYSQIVNDFQKGDIAEGYSVSREKKESFPLTVTSAQKNPTAFYLCASSSPDRPSYEQYFGPGTRLTVT.

The chain is built from TRBV6-6 and TRBJ1-5; D is undetermined. V lost 2 bases to trimming and J lost 3 bases, with 5 bases between them. Per the germline V gene, CDR1 is MNHNY and CDR2 is SVGAGI (reference sequence). CDR3 length: 13 amino acids. The CDR3 region has the DNA TGTGCCAGCAGTTACGGGTTCAATCAGCCCCAGCATTTT. It encodes CASSYGFNQPQHF.

The gene calls are TRBV6-2 or TRBV6-3 and TRBJ2-1; tentative D call: TRBD2 (6 bases). CDR1 and CDR2 from the germline V gene are MNHEY and SVGEGT. Trimming removed 6 bases at V and 5 bases at J, with 17 bases between. The CDR3 has 15 residues. This chain's CDR3 is CASRPPGLSNNEQFF. The CDR3 region has the DNA TGTGCCAGCAGGCCCCCGGGACTGAGCAACAATGAGCAGTTCTTC.